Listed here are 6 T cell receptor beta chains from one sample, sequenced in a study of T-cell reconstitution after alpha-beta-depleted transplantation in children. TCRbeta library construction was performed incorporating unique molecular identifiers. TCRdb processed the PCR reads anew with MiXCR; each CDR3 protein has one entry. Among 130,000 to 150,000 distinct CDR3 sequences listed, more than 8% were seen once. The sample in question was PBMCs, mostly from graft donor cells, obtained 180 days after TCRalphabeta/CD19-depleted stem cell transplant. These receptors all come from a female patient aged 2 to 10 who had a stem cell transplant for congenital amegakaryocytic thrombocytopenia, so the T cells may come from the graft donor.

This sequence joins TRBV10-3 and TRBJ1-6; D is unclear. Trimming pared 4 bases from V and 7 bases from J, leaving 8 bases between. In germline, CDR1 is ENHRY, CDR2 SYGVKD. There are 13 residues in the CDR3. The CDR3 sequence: CAISVGGNSPLHF. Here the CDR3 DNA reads TGTGCCATCAGTGTGGGCGGAAATTCACCCCTCCACTTT.

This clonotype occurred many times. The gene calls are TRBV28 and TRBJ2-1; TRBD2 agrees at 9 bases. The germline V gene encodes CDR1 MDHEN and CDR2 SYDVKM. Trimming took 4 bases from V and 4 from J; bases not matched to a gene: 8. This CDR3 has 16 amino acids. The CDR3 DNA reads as TGTGCCAGCAGTTCCTCTAGCGGGGTACTTTACAATGAGCAGTTCTTC. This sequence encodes CASSSSSGVLYNEQFF.

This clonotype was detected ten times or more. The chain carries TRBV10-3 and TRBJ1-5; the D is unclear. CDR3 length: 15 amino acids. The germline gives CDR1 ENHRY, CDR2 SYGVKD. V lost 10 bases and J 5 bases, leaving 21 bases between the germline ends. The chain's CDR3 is CATRWGGPSDQPQHF. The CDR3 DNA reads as TGTGCCACCAGATGGGGAGGCCCCTCGGATCAGCCCCAGCATTTT.

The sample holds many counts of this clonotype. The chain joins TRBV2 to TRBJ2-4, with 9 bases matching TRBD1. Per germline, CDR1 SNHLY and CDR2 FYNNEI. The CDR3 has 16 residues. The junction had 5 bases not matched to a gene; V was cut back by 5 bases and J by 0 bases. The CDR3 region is CASSQDRGLAKNIQYF. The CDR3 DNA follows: TGTGCCAGCAGTCAGGACAGGGGACTAGCCAAAAACATTCAGTACTTC.

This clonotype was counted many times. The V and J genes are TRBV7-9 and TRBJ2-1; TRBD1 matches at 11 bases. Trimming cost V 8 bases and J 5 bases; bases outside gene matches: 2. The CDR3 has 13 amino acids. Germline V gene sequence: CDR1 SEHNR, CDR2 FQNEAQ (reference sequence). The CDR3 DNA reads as TGTGCCAGCTCGGACAGGGGGCACAATGAGCAGTTCTTC. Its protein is CASSDRGHNEQFF.

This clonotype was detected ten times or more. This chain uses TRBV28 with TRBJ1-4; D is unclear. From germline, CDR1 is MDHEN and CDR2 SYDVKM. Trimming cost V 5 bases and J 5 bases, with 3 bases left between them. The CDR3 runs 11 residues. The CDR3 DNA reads TGTGCCAGCAGTATCAATGAAAAACTGTTTTTT. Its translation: CASSINEKLFF. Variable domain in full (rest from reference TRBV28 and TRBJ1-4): DVKVTQSSRYLVKRTGEKVFLECVQDMDHENMFWYRQDPGLGLRLIYFSYDVKMKEKGDIPEGYSVSREKKERFSLILESASTNQTSMYLCASSINEKLFFGSGTQLSVL.